This T cell receptor beta chain was recorded in a study of OX40 agonist ivuxolimab in advanced cancers. Study context: Hepatocellular carcinoma, melanoma, renal cell or head and neck cancer affected the dose-escalation patients. Study observations and caveats: At doses 0.1 to 3.0 mg/kg, CD4+ and CD8+ clones expanded. No antigen was identified for the clonally expanded peripheral T cells.

This clone was seen just once. Its antigen is still unknown. CDR1 SEHNR and CDR2 FQNEAQ come from the germline V gene (reference sequence). The CDR3 runs to 13 residues. With 5 bases clipped from V and 8 bases from J, the junction kept 8 bases outside the gene matches. Profiling relied on immunoSEQ multiplex PCR, and the TCRdb table lists in-frame clones only, not all of them. The sample gives about 59,000 clones, roughly 85% of which show up once; less than 0.6% is in the top ten. The chain employs TRBV7-9 and TRBJ1-2, with 7 bases lining up with TRBD1. The TCR sequence derives from an adult with an advanced solid tumor such as melanoma, head and neck, liver or kidney cancer. The specimen was CD4+ or CD8+ T cells sorted from blood, collected in a trial of the OX40 agonist ivuxolimab. The CDR3 sequence is CASSQTGYGGYTF. CDR3 sequence (DNA): TGTGCCAGCAGCCAGACAGGGTATGGAGGCTACACCTTC.